The clone carrying this TCR beta chain was recorded a few times. Its specificity is unknown. This record comes from a study of cytomegalovirus exposure and HLA in healthy donors. It was with 60 Vbeta and 13 Jbeta primers that the PCR ran. The table came from immunoSEQ multiplex PCR; TCRdb's copy has only in-frame clones and leaves some out. The sample holds about 100,000 clones, about 70% seen once. The CDR3 length is 16 residues. Trimming cost V 3 bases and J 5 bases; bases outside gene matches: 9. Germline CDR1 is LNHDA and CDR2 is SQIVND (reference sequence). General study findings and limits: The listing of about 150 TCR beta chains classed them as cytomegalovirus-associated.

Source material: PBMCs. The TCR sequence derives from a woman aged 40 to 50 in good health and CMV-seronegative. The gene calls are TRBV19 and TRBJ2-3, with TRBD2 matching 9 bases. CDR3 sequence: CASSMGAGGPGDTQYF. The CDR3, as DNA: TGTGCCAGTAGTATGGGGGCGGGAGGGCCGGGAGATACGCAGTATTTT.